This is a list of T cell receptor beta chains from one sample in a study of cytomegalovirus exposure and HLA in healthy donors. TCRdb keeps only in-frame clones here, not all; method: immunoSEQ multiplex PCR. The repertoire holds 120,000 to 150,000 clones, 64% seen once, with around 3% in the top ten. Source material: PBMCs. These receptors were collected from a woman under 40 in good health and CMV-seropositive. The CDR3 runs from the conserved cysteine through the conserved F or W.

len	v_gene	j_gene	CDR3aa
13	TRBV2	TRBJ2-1	CASRGGSYNEQFF
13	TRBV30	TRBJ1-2	CARTPRDSYGYTF
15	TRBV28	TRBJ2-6	CASSNTGAGANVLTF
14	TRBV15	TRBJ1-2	CATSRDRGNYGYTF
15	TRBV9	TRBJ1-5	CASSPGIGGSQPQHF
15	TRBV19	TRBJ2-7	CASSTGSGGSYEQYF
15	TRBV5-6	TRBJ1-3	CASSLVRGSGNTIYF
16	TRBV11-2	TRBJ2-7	CASSLQATSHSYEQYF
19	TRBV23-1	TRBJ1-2	CASSQSGFNGTGAPYGYTF
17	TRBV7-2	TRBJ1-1	CASSLTPELNRNTEAFF
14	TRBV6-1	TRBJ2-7	CASWLDYASYEQYF
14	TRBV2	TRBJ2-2	CASWDRRGSGELFF
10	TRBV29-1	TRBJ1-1	CSGGVTEAFF
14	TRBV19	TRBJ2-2	CASIAGGRTGELFF
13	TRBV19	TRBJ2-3	CASSITGTDTQYF
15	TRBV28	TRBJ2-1	CASRGTGGNYNEQFF
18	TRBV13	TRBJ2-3	CASSSPPSGQEGTDTQYF
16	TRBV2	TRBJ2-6	CATYLLQGSGANVLTF
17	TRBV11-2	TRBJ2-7	CASSLPGLAGSSYEQYF
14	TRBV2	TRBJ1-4	CASSGLNANEKLFF
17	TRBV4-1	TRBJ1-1	CASSLTPRQASNTEAFF
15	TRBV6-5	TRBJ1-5	CASRTRQGPNQPQHF
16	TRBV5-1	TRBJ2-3	CASSLEFSGSTDTQYF
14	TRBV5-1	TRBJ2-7	CASSLYRESYEQYF
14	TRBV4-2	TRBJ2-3	CASSPDSPWDTQYF
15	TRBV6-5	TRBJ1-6	CASRRRDRGNSPLHF
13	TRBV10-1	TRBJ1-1	CASSAGKGTEAFF
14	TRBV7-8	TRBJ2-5	CASSIQGIHETQYF
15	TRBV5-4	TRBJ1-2	CASSSVTRGLDGYTF
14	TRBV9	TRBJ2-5	CASSVGLTQETQYF
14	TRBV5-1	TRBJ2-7	CASSLERGAREQYF
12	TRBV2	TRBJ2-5	CASSGFRETQYF
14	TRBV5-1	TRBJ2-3	CASSLTGSTDTQYF
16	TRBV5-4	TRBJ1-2	CASSPPEGQGLAGYTF
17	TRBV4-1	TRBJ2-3	CASSPTSGRLPPDTQYF
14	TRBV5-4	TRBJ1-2	CASSPQEASYGYTF
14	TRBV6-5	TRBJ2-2	CASNIGQGTGELFF
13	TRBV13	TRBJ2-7	CASSLAGGGEQYF
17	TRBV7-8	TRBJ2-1	CASSSGQLAGEHNEQFF
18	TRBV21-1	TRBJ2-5	CASSKAIRASGAQETQYF
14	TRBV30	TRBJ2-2	CAWSGQVLPGELFF
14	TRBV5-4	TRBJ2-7	CASRVFGRGYEQYF
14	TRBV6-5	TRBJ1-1	CASSFQGLRTEAFF
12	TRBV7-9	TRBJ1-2	CASSLNRDGYTF
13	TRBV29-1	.	CSVSQTSFYEQYF
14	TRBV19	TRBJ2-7	CASSASGGSYEQYF